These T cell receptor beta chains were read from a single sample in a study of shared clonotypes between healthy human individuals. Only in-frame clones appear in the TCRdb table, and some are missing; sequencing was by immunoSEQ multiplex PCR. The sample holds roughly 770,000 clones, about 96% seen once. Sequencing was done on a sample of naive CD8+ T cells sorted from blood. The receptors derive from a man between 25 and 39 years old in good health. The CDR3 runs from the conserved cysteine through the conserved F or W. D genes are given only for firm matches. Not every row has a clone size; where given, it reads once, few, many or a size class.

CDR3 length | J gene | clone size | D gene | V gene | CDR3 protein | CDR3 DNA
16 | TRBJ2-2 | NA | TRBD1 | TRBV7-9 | CASSSGQPDDTGELFF | TGTGCCAGCAGCTCGGGACAGCCGGACGACACCGGGGAGCTGTTTTTT
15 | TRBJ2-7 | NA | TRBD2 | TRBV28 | CASTPVGGRLYEQYF | TGTGCCAGCACCCCGGTTGGCGGGAGGTTATACGAGCAGTACTTC
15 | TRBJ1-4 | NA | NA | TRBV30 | CAWTGTGSSNEKLFF | TGTGCCTGGACTGGAACAGGGTCGTCTAATGAAAAACTGTTTTTT
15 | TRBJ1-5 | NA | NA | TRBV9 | CASSAGSGPNQPQHF | TGTGCCAGCAGCGCGGGGTCCGGGCCAAATCAGCCCCAGCATTTT
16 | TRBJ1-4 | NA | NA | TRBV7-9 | CASSLALGATNEKLFF | TGTGCCAGCAGCTTAGCGTTGGGGGCGACTAATGAAAAACTGTTTTTT
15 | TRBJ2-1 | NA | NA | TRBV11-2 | CASSLLAPVPNEQFF | TGTGCCAGCAGCTTACTAGCCCCTGTCCCCAATGAGCAGTTCTTC
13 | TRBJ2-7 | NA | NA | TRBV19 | CASSRTTVYEQYF | TGTGCCAGTAGTCGAACTACCGTCTACGAGCAGTACTTC
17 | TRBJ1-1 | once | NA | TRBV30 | CAWSSGEVGAWGTEAFF | TGTGCCTGGAGTTCGGGTGAGGTGGGCGCCTGGGGCACTGAAGCTTTCTTT
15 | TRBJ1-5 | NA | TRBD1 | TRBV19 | CASMVRDRDDQPQHF | TGTGCCAGTATGGTAAGGGACAGGGACGATCAGCCCCAGCATTTT
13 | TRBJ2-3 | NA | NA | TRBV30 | CAWEEALTDTQYF | TGTGCCTGGGAGGAAGCCCTCACAGATACGCAGTATTTT
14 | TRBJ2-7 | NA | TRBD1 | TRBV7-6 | CASSAGTGAYEQYF | TGTGCCAGCAGCGCCGGGACAGGGGCCTACGAGCAGTACTTC
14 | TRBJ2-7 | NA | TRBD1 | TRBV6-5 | CASSRQGAFDEQYF | TGTGCCAGCAGTAGACAGGGGGCCTTCGACGAGCAGTACTTC
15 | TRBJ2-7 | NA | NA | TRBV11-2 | CASSEAPGPPGEQYF | TGTGCCAGCAGCGAGGCACCGGGCCCCCCCGGCGAGCAGTACTTC
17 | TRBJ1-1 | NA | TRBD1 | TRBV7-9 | CASSPPGQGRRNTEAFF | TGTGCCAGCAGCCCCCCGGGACAGGGGCGCCGTAACACTGAAGCTTTCTTT
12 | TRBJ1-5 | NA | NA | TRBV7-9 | CASSTDRAPQHF | TGTGCCAGCAGCACTGATCGGGCGCCCCAGCATTTT